This passage covers 27 T cell receptor beta chains from one sample sequenced in a study of molecular identifiers for immune sequencing clone quantification. TCRdb re-called the PCR reads through MiXCR, storing one row per CDR3 protein. The top ten hold more than 2% of the sample, which has approximately 10,000 distinct CDR3 sequences, about a sixth seen once. Sequencing input: naive CD8+ T cells from blood, with Jurkat cell RNA spiked in. Stated subset: FACS-sorted CD8+CD4-CCR7+CD45RA+ naive T cells. The source of these receptors is a human donor in good health. Some libraries in this study had Jurkat cell RNA spiked in.

The chain has TRBV12-3 or TRBV12-4 and TRBJ2-1; D is possibly TRBD1 or TRBD2 (5 bases each). This CDR3 has 14 amino acids. The V end lost 1 base, the J end lost 15 bases, and 19 bases lay between the germline ends. The CDR3 DNA reads TGTGCCAGCAGTTTAGACAGCTCCCGGGACCGGAGGTTCTTC. This sequence encodes CASSLDSSRDRRFF.

This clonotype has a count of ten or more. The chain couples TRBV7-6 to TRBJ2-1; a weak D match, TRBD2 (5 bases). CDR1 SGHVS and CDR2 FNYEAQ come from the germline V gene. The ends were cut back, 5 bases at V and 0 bases at J, with 14 bases in the middle. The CDR3 extends over 16 amino acids. Here the CDR3 DNA reads TGTGCCAGCAGCATTACTAGTCCTAGCTCCTACAATGAGCAGTTCTTC. This translates into CASSITSPSSYNEQFF.

In this sample, this clonotype turned up many times. The rearrangement joins TRBV5-8 to TRBJ2-7; a possible D gene is TRBD1 (5 bases). Germline CDR1 SGHTS, CDR2 YDEGEE. CDR3 length: 13 residues. V lost 0 bases and J 2 bases, leaving 6 bases between the germline ends. The CDR3 DNA is TGTGCCAGCAGCTTGGAGGGGACCTACGAGCAGTACTTC. Translated: CASSLEGTYEQYF.

This clonotype occurred many times. The chain uses TRBV29-1 and TRBJ1-3, with 9 nucleotides matching TRBD1. Germline-derived CDR1 and CDR2 are SQVTM and ANQGSEA. J lost 2 bases, V lost 6 bases, and 2 bases had no gene match. The CDR3 is 13 residues long. In DNA form, the CDR3 reads TGCAGCGTCACAGGGGGCCCTGGAAACACCATATATTTT. It codes for CSVTGGPGNTIYF.

This clonotype has ten or more counts. The rearrangement links TRBV20-1 to TRBJ2-7; D call uncertain. Trimming took off 6 bases at V and 0 bases at J, with 12 bases between the two ends. CDR1 is DFQATT and CDR2 is SNEGSKA in the germline V gene (reference sequence). The CDR3 runs to 13 residues. This CDR3 reads CSASDRSSYEQYF. For the CDR3, the DNA is TGCAGTGCCTCGGACCGGAGCTCCTACGAGCAGTACTTC.

Sample share makes this clonotype medium-sized. CDR3 residues: CASSQRQDFSTDTQYF. CDR3 DNA: TGCGCCAGCAGCCAAAGACAGGATTTTAGCACAGATACGCAGTATTTT. This chain links TRBV4-3 with TRBJ2-3; a possible D gene is TRBD1 (6 bases). From germline, CDR1 is LGHNA and CDR2 YSLEER. With 2 bases removed from V and 0 bases from J, the gap between germline ends came to 12 bases. The CDR3 contains 16 residues.

This clonotype came up a few times. This chain uses TRBV7-9 with TRBJ1-1; D is uncertain. Germline CDR1 and CDR2: SEHNR and FQNEAQ (reference sequence). The CDR3 covers 12 residues. Between the trimmed V and J ends, which lost 2 bases and 6 bases, there was a span of 7 bases. This CDR3 reads CASSLYNAEAFF. The CDR3, as DNA: TGTGCCAGCAGCTTATACAACGCTGAAGCTTTCTTT.

Note on this clonotype: This may come from a read error, since a much larger clone is one base off. This chain connects TRBV7-2 to TRBJ2-7; the D gene is possibly TRBD2 (6 bases). Germline-derived CDR1 and CDR2 are SGHTA and FQGNSA. The CDR3 is 14 residues long. Trimming took 6 bases from V and 2 from J, leaving 14 bases between them. The CDR3, as DNA: TGTGCCAGCAGTCTACGACGGGGGACCTACGAGCAGTACTTC. Translated: CASSLRRGTYEQYF.

With respect to this clonotype: This may arise from a read error, as a much more abundant clone is one base away. This chain joins TRBV7-6 and TRBJ2-7, with TRBD1 matching over 8 bases. The CDR3 loop spans 15 amino acids. J lost 5 bases, V lost 0 bases, and 6 bases had no gene match. Germline V gene lookup returns CDR1 SGHVS and CDR2 FNYEAQ. In nucleotides, the CDR3 is TGTGCCAGCAGCTTAGCCCCAGGGGGCACCCACGAGCAGTACTTC. Its protein is CASSLAPGGTHEQYF.

Many counts were recorded for this clonotype. The chain combines TRBV4-1 with TRBJ1-5, with a possible D match to TRBD1 (5 bases). There are 15 residues in the CDR3. Per germline, CDR1 MGHRA and CDR2 YSYEKL. The ends were cut back, 5 bases at V and 5 bases at J, with 16 bases in the middle. DNA of the CDR3: TGCGCCAGCAGCGCCAGGGACTCGGGGGATCAGCCCCAGCATTTT. This gives the protein CASSARDSGDQPQHF.

This clonotype has at least ten counts. V and J are TRBV28 and TRBJ1-1; D gene ambiguous. The CDR3 loop spans 12 amino acids. The V gene lost 2 bases and the J gene lost 8 bases, with 9 bases spanning the gap. Germline V gene data show CDR1 as MDHEN and CDR2 as SYDVKM. CDR3 sequence (DNA): TGTGCCAGCAGTTTAGTGCGGGAAGAAGCTTTCTTT. Amino acid sequence: CASSLVREEAFF.

In this sample, this clonotype is medium-sized. V usage is TRBV20-1 and J usage is TRBJ1-2; no clear D gene. The CDR3 length is 11 residues. The V gene's germline CDR1 is DFQATT and CDR2 SNEGSKA (reference sequence). V dropped 3 bases and J dropped 3 bases, with 5 bases sitting between them. As DNA, the CDR3 is TGCAGTGCTAGGACCGACTATGGCTACACCTTC. This codes for CSARTDYGYTF.

Judged by abundance, this clonotype is medium-sized. The gene calls are TRBV11-3 and TRBJ2-1, with a tentative D call TRBD2 (5 bases). Trimming stripped 5 bases from V and 2 bases from J, with 7 bases between. The CDR3 spans 13 residues. The germline CDR1 and CDR2 sequences are SGHNT and YENEEA. Here the CDR3 reads CASSSGTYNEQFF. Here the CDR3 DNA reads TGTGCCAGCAGCAGCGGAACCTACAATGAGCAGTTCTTC. Full variable domain (remainder filled in from reference TRBV11-3 and TRBJ2-1): EAGVVQSPRYKIIEKKQPVAFWCNPISGHNTLYWYLQNLGQGPELLIRYENEEAVDDSQLPKDRFSAERLKGVDSTLKIQPAELGDSAVYLCASSSGTYNEQFFGPGTRLTVL.

As regards this clonotype: Possible read error: a much larger clone is one base away. The CDR3 bases are TGTGCCAGCACGGATACCAATGAGCAGCTCTTC. Translation: CASTDTNEQLF. The V call is TRBV4-2, the J call TRBJ2-1; unclear D gene. Germline CDR1 is LGHNA and CDR2 is YNFKEQ. There are 11 residues in the CDR3.

There are a few counts of this clonotype. This could be a read error, since a much larger clone is one nucleotide away. The chain has TRBV27 and TRBJ2-3; D is perhaps TRBD1 (6 bases). V lost 2 bases to trimming and J lost 3 bases, with 18 bases between them. CDR3 size: 17 residues. Germline-derived CDR1 and CDR2 are MNHEY and SMNVEV (reference sequence). The CDR3 protein is CASSLPVGQGLTDTQYF. The CDR3 nucleotides read TGTGCCAGCAGTTTACCTGTCGGTCAGGGGCTAACAGATACGCAGTATTTT.

This clonotype counts as medium-sized. The CDR3 DNA sequence: TGTGCCAGCAGTTACGGAGCAGGGAAACGGTACACTGAAGCTTTCTTT. It yields the protein CASSYGAGKRYTEAFF. This chain joins TRBV6-5 and TRBJ1-1; D perhaps matches TRBD1 (5 bases). Trimming took 2 bases from V and 3 from J, leaving 16 bases between them. Germline assignment: CDR1 MNHEY and CDR2 SVGAGI. The CDR3 extends over 16 amino acids.

Relative to its sample, this clonotype is medium-sized. The chain combines TRBV7-9 with TRBJ1-1, with D maybe TRBD1 (5 bases). CDR3 length equals 12 residues. Germline-derived CDR1 and CDR2 are SEHNR and FQNEAQ (reference sequence). V was cut by 6 bases and J by 7 bases, with 12 bases left in between. The CDR3 loop reads CASSSQGDEAFF. DNA for the CDR3: TGTGCCAGCAGTTCCCAGGGAGATGAAGCTTTCTTT.

This clonotype appeared many times. The chain links TRBV5-4 to TRBJ2-1, with TRBD2 matching 11 bases. Per germline, CDR1 SGHNT and CDR2 YYREEE (reference sequence). The CDR3 spans 15 residues. V trimming: 4 bases; J trimming: 5 bases; junction bases outside the gene matches: 5. CDR3 nucleotide sequence: TGTGCCAGCAGCAAACTAGCGGGAGAGGACAATGAGCAGTTCTTC. Its protein is CASSKLAGEDNEQFF.

This clonotype is medium-sized within its sample. The genes are TRBV6-2 or TRBV6-3 and TRBJ2-7; no clear D. Germline values: CDR1 MNHEY, CDR2 SVGEGT. V lost 6 bases to trimming and J lost 11 bases, with 17 bases between them. CDR3 length: 12 residues. CDR3 region: CASSDRALPKYF. The DNA of the CDR3 is TGTGCCAGCAGCGACCGGGCCCTCCCGAAGTACTTC.

The table lists this clonotype with many counts. This rearrangement joins TRBV28 to TRBJ2-7; weak D call: TRBD1 (6 bases). The CDR3 is 15 residues long. V was cut by 6 bases and J by 3 bases, with 18 bases left in between. Germline CDR1 is MDHEN and CDR2 is SYDVKM. CDR3 bases: TGTGCCAGCAGCGCCCAAAACAGGGCCGTCTACGAGCAGTACTTC. This sequence encodes CASSAQNRAVYEQYF.

The genes are TRBV12-5 and TRBJ2-3; tentatively, D is TRBD2 (5 bases). The CDR3 is 14 amino acids. Germline values: CDR1 LGHNT, CDR2 FRNRAP. Between the trimmed V and J ends, which lost 3 bases and 0 bases, there was a span of 7 bases. The CDR3 sequence is CASGFRGSTDTQYF. In nucleotides, the CDR3 is TGTGCTAGTGGTTTTCGGGGTAGCACAGATACGCAGTATTTT.

In its sample, this clonotype is medium-sized (0.01 to 0.1%). The J gene is TRBJ2-3, the V gene TRBV7-8; TRBD1 agrees at 7 bases. Unmatched junction bases numbered 6, after V lost 2 bases and J lost 4 bases. Germline CDR1 reads SGHVS; CDR2 reads FQNEAQ. The CDR3 is made up of 15 amino acids. CDR3 bases: TGTGCCAGCAGCTTATTAACAGGGGATGCAGATACGCAGTATTTT. Its protein is CASSLLTGDADTQYF.

This clonotype is medium-sized (0.01 to 0.1%) within its sample. The chain joins TRBV27 to TRBJ2-2, with unresolved D. V shed 0 bases and J shed 6 bases, with 11 bases lying between them. The V gene's germline CDR1 is MNHEY and CDR2 SMNVEV (reference sequence). CDR3 length: 15 residues. The CDR3 bases are TGTGCCAGCAGTTTATCCCAAGGGATTGCCGGGGAGCTGTTTTTT. Translation: CASSLSQGIAGELFF.

In its sample, this clonotype ranks as medium-sized (0.01 to 0.1%). This chain connects TRBV20-1 to TRBJ2-1; a possible D gene is TRBD2 (7 bases). The CDR3 extends over 15 amino acids. Germline values: CDR1 DFQATT, CDR2 SNEGSKA (reference sequence). Deletions cut 0 bases from V and 3 bases from J, with 12 bases between. CDR3 in DNA: TGCAGTGCTAGAGAACCAGGGGAGGGCTACAATGAGCAGTTCTTC. Translation gives CSAREPGEGYNEQFF.

The chain has TRBV9 and TRBJ2-1; D is uncertain. The CDR3 length is 15 residues. V lost 0 bases to trimming and J lost 0 bases, with 7 bases between them. Germline V gene sequence: CDR1 SGDLS, CDR2 YYNGEE. The CDR3 region has the DNA TGTGCCAGCAGCGTAGGCGATATCTCCTACAATGAGCAGTTCTTC. It encodes CASSVGDISYNEQFF.

Comment on this clonotype: One end of the junction is discordant with germline, which a read error may explain. CDR3 in amino acids: CASSLGQTLYGQYF. CDR3 coding DNA: TGTGCCAGCAGCCTTGGACAGACCCTCTACGGGCAGTACTTC. The rearrangement joins TRBV5-6 to TRBJ2-7; tentatively, D is TRBD1 (6 bases). CDR3 length: 14 amino acids. CDR1 is SGHDT and CDR2 is YYEEEE in the germline V gene.

J is TRBJ1-2 and V is TRBV7-9; the D gene is possibly TRBD1 (5 bases). The germline V gene has CDR1 SEHNR and CDR2 FQNEAQ (reference sequence). Trimming took off 0 bases at V and 3 bases at J, with 11 bases between the two ends. The CDR3 is made up of 15 amino acids. For the CDR3, the DNA is TGTGCCAGCAGCTTAGCTCCAGGGATGTACTATGGCTACACCTTC. Translation gives CASSLAPGMYYGYTF.